This TCR beta chain was found in a study of blood T cell repertoires in COVID-19. This clone turned up a few times. Here immunoSEQ multiplex PCR was the method, and the copy in TCRdb shows in-frame clones only, minus some. The sample lists hundreds of thousands of clones; around 85% were seen once. Germline CDR1 reads LNHDA; CDR2 reads SQIVND (reference sequence). The V end was cut by 6 bases, the J end by 5 bases, with 13 bases between. This CDR3 contains 13 residues. The chain links TRBV19 to TRBJ1-1, with unresolved D. The sequenced sample consisted of peripheral blood. This clonotype was obtained from a woman between 18 and 29 years old with acute or convalescent COVID-19. CDR3 sequence (DNA): TGTGCCAGTAGCACCCGGGTTTTAACTGAAGCTTTCTTT. It translates to CASSTRVLTEAFF. The full variable domain, its missing parts supplied by reference TRBV19 and TRBJ1-1, is DGGITQSPKYLFRKEGQNVTLSCEQNLNHDAMYWYRQDPGQGLRLIYYSQIVNDFQKGDIAEGYSVSREKKESFPLTVTSAQKNPTAFYLCASSTRVLTEAFFGQGTRLTVV.